This T cell receptor (beta chain) is from a study of vaccination and CD4 T cells after COVID-19 (dated 2022 in TCRdb). Background on the whole study: Convalescent patients had a positive SARS-CoV-2 result on nasal swab PCR, and of these patients, several had mild disease and one had severe disease. In the convalescent cohort there were six males and four females, among whom were two Hispanic individuals, seven Caucasians, two Asians and one multiracial person. Participants got two doses of the Pfizer-BioNTech BNT162b2 vaccine (n=8) or two doses of the Moderna mRNA-1273 vaccine (n=2). Post-COVID blood samples from convalescent patients were collected a median of about 100 days after diagnosis, with a range of about 30 to 170 days. The time from the second vaccine dose to post-vaccine blood sampling had a median of roughly 70 days and ranged from roughly 13 to 241 days. Culture stimuli were overlapping spike peptide pools from SARS-CoV-2 and from the common cold coronaviruses HCoV-NL63, HCoV-OC43 and HCoV-229E. As controls, cultures received a CEFX viral epitope pool (the positive control), an HIV-1 Nef peptide pool (the negative control), or no peptide at all. In under 13 COVID-19 convalescent patients and a handful of infection-naive healthy vaccine recipients, researchers compared the spike-specific CD4+ TCR repertoire from before mRNA vaccination with the repertoire from after.

Details on this clonotype: Its antigen is still unknown. Per-nucleotide qualities are absent, and no much larger clonotype sits a single base away.

The intended sense of this specimen's treatment or condition label: roughly nine-day PBMC culture with coronavirus spike peptide pools or control peptides (ViraFEST assay). To expand antigen-specific T cells with peptide pools and then pick out the expanded clonotypes through TCR sequencing, the study relied on the ViraFEST assay. The convalescent patients' positive SARS-CoV-2 PCR tests fell between March and December 2020, which was before the Alpha, Beta and Delta variants emerged in the United States. PBMCs were cultured at roughly 1.9 million per well in IMDM supplemented with approximately 5% human AB serum and about 10 IU/ml IL-2, with about 10 ug/ml peptide pools added. Half of the culture medium was replaced with fresh IL-2-containing medium on days 3 and 7. After 10 to 11 days of culture, CD4+ T cells were isolated by negative selection with the EasySep CD4+ T cell isolation kit. Ficoll-Paque Plus gradient centrifugation was used to isolate PBMCs from whole blood, and the isolated PBMCs were then either used fresh or cryopreserved at -140C. Triplicate wells were generally used for each culture condition.

Results the study describes overall, beyond this receptor: The number of convalescent patients in the study was relatively small, and the study did not examine early timepoints following natural infection. In convalescent patients, nearly all vaccine-specific clones (304 of 307) were found to be mono-reactive for SARS-CoV-2 spike rather than cross-reactive with common cold coronaviruses. In convalescent patients, a median roughly 83% of post-vaccine SARS-CoV-2-reactive clones were detected only after vaccination, and vaccine-specific priming was suggested by this finding. The median number of SARS-CoV-2-reactive clonotypes rose from approximately 20 after infection to some 37 after vaccination, but the change was not significant.

The V and J ends are trimmed by 2 bases and 4 bases, leaving 10 bases between them. Counted from cysteine to phenylalanine, this CDR3 has 14 amino acids. Only the CDR3 DNA is retained, 42 bases long and in frame from the first base. The germline V gene specifies ENHRY as CDR1 and SYGVKD as CDR2. The library was made by PCR. DNA from cultured CD4+ T cells underwent TCR sequencing with the Oncomine TCR Beta short-read assay at the Johns Hopkins FTIC core. The QIAamp micro DNA kit was used to extract genomic DNA from the cultured CD4+ T cells. Oncomine TCR Beta libraries from cultured CD4+ T cells were pooled with unique dual indexes and sequenced on an Illumina iSeq 100. Turning to the authors' computational methods: Non-productive sequences were removed, and CDR3s that did not start with C, did not end with F or W, or were shorter than 7 amino acids were discarded. Antigen-specific clonotypes were identified using the MANAFEST web application through comparison of peptide-stimulated wells with reference and other culture wells. Positive clones required FDR below 0.05, an odds ratio above 5, and productive frequency above 0.1% in at least two of three replicate wells. Clonotypes that were significantly expanded in both SARS-CoV-2 spike wells and at least one common cold coronavirus spike condition were defined as cross-reactive. Similarity between CDR3 sequences was evaluated in R version 3.6.1 using Levenshtein distances (stringdist) and unrooted phylogenetic trees (ape). The raw public data were reprocessed by TCRdb itself: fastp quality trimming at Q25, MiXCR clonotype calling, in-frame beta chains only. A single entry per CDR3 protein holds the most common genes and DNA from its merged rows. It is TCRdb's table, rather than the study itself, that gives the V and J calls and clone size. Recorded for this sample are fewer than 15,000 distinct CDR3 sequences; 30% of them occurred a single time. The ten top clones hold about a sixth of the sample.

The sequenced material came from cultured CD4+ T cells from blood. This receptor chain uses TRBV10-3 and TRBJ2-3, with the D segment identity uncertain. The TCR was taken from a human donor with COVID-19. The nucleotide sequence reads TGTGCCATCAGTGAGCAGCCCAGACCAGATACGCAGTATTTT. This gives the protein CAISEQPRPDTQYF.